Each of the 26 T cell receptor beta chains below was sequenced from the same sample in a study of T cell responses to AZD1222 COVID-19 vaccine. The protocol was immunoSEQ multiplex PCR, while the TCRdb copy is restricted to in-frame clones and leaves out a portion. The sample has 100,000 or so clones, around nine tenths seen once. The specimen comprised peripheral blood, sampled 28 days after the second AZD1222 dose. The receptors were gathered from an adult who received the AZD1222 COVID-19 vaccine.

The J gene is TRBJ2-1, the V gene TRBV28; TRBD1 agrees at 9 bases. Unmatched junction bases numbered 6, after V lost 7 bases and J lost 2 bases. The germline gives CDR1 MDHEN, CDR2 SYDVKM. CDR3 size: 15 residues. The CDR3 nucleotides read TGTGCCAGCACCCGTCGACAGGGGGCCTACAATGAGCAGTTCTTC. This gives the protein CASTRRQGAYNEQFF.

The chain links TRBV28 to TRBJ2-1, with 8 bases that match TRBD2. Germline CDR1 is MDHEN and CDR2 is SYDVKM. The CDR3 spans 16 residues. V lost 3 bases, J lost 0 bases, and 4 bases stayed unmatched. The CDR3: CASSLSSGSSYNEQFF. The CDR3 DNA is TGTGCCAGCAGTTTGTCCAGCGGGAGCTCCTACAATGAGCAGTTCTTC.

A single count supports this clone. J is TRBJ2-7 and V is TRBV6-5; perhaps TRBD1 as D (5 bases). Trimming left V 1 base short and J 3 bases short, with 16 bases between. CDR1 is MNHEY and CDR2 is SVGAGI in the germline V gene. This CDR3 has 16 amino acids. CDR3 in amino acids: CASSYYGQGKGYEQYF. The CDR3 DNA reads TGTGCCAGCAGTTACTACGGTCAGGGAAAAGGCTACGAGCAGTACTTC.

The chain employs TRBV28 and TRBJ1-5; D call uncertain. Trimming took off 6 bases at V and 4 bases at J, with 7 bases between the two ends. CDR1 and CDR2 (germline): MDHEN, SYDVKM. The CDR3 runs 12 residues. The CDR3 loop is CASRPLNQPQHF. The CDR3 DNA sequence: TGTGCCAGCAGGCCCCTGAATCAGCCCCAGCATTTT.

The chain employs TRBV18 and TRBJ1-2; 7 bases are shared with TRBD1. The CDR3 totals 17 residues. V lost 1 base and J lost 3; bases outside the gene matches: 11. CDR1 is KGHSH, CDR2 LQKENI, per germline. The CDR3 is CASSPRARGGWDYGYTF. The CDR3 region has the DNA TGTGCCAGCTCACCACGGGCCAGGGGGGGCTGGGACTATGGCTACACCTTC.

The chain employs TRBV30 and TRBJ2-7, with 9 bases identical to TRBD1. The CDR3 is 15 amino acids. V trimming: 0 bases; J trimming: 2 bases; junction bases outside the gene matches: 5. CDR1 is GTSNPN and CDR2 is SVGIG in the germline V gene (reference sequence). The CDR3 DNA reads as TGTGCCTGGAGTGTTCCCGGGACAGGGACCTACGAGCAGTACTTC. Its protein product is CAWSVPGTGTYEQYF. Variable domain in full (rest from reference TRBV30 and TRBJ2-7): SQTIHQWPATLVQPVGSPLSLECTVEGTSNPNLYWYRQAAGRGLQLLFYSVGIGQISSEVPQNLSASRPQDRQFILSSKKLLLSDSGFYLCAWSVPGTGTYEQYFGPGTRLTVT.

The rearrangement links TRBV9 to TRBJ1-1; TRBD1 agrees at 7 bases. V dropped 3 bases and J dropped 4; count of bases not matched to a gene: 6. This CDR3 is 14 amino acids long. Per the germline V gene, CDR1 is SGDLS and CDR2 is YYNGEE. CDR3 amino acids: CASSGRAGGTEAFF. CDR3 coding DNA: TGTGCCAGCAGCGGACGTGCAGGGGGCACTGAAGCTTTCTTT.

The chain joins TRBV5-5 to TRBJ1-1; D not resolved. This CDR3 is built from 16 residues. Germline CDR1 and CDR2: SGHKS and YYEKEE (reference sequence). Between the trimmed V and J ends, which lost 4 bases and 0 bases, there was a span of 16 bases. The CDR3 sequence is CASSLWVGRLNTEAFF. CDR3 nucleotide sequence: TGTGCCAGCAGCCTCTGGGTAGGCAGGCTGAACACTGAAGCTTTCTTT.

The chain employs TRBV10-2 and TRBJ2-7; 9 bases fit TRBD2. CDR1 is WSHSY and CDR2 is SAAADI in the germline V gene. V trimming: 0 bases; J trimming: 2 bases; junction bases outside the gene matches: 2. The CDR3 contains 15 residues. Here the CDR3 DNA reads TGCGCCAGCAGTGAGTCGGGCGGGAGGGCCTACGAGCAGTACTTC. Its translation is CASSESGGRAYEQYF.

The chain has TRBV21-1 and TRBJ1-2; no check of the table's D call, TRBD1, against the DNA was made. TRBV21-1 is an annotated pseudogene. This CDR3 spans 18 amino acids. CDR3 sequence reads: CASKEDRRSGFHNYGYTF. The CDR3 DNA is TGTGCCAGCAAGGAGGACAGGCGGTCAGGATTCCATAACTATGGCTACACCTTC.

This clone is judged medium-sized. V and J are TRBV6-5 and TRBJ1-2, with 9 positions matching TRBD1. The trim removed 4 bases at V and 8 bases at J, leaving 11 bases unmatched. The germline CDR1 and CDR2 sequences are MNHEY and SVGAGI. The CDR3 spans 15 residues. Written as DNA, the CDR3 is TGTGCCAGCAGTTCCAACCCACAGGGGGCGAACGGCTACACCTTC. Translation: CASSSNPQGANGYTF.

The V call is TRBV2, the J call TRBJ2-3; D is perhaps TRBD2 (5 bases). The germline V and J ends were trimmed by 6 bases and 2 bases, with 12 bases remaining between them. Germline V gene sequence: CDR1 SNHLY, CDR2 FYNNEI. The CDR3 runs 14 residues. CDR3 residues: CASRNGDPTDTQYF. The CDR3 nucleotides are TGTGCCAGCAGGAACGGGGATCCCACAGATACGCAGTATTTT.

The rearrangement links TRBV12-5 to TRBJ2-7; TRBD1 aligns across 12 bases. The germline V gene has CDR1 LGHNT and CDR2 FRNRAP. The CDR3 extends over 16 amino acids. With 1 base clipped from V and 4 bases from J, the junction kept 5 bases outside the gene matches. Written as DNA, the CDR3 is TGTGCTAGTGGTTTGGGCGGGACAGGGGGCAAGTACGAGCAGTACTTC. Translated: CASGLGGTGGKYEQYF.

The V call is TRBV18, the J call TRBJ2-3; 7 bases map to TRBD2. This CDR3 spans 17 amino acids. With 4 bases clipped from V and 3 bases from J, the junction kept 13 bases outside the gene matches. From germline, CDR1 is KGHSH and CDR2 LQKENI. The CDR3 sequence is CASSLHASGGGTDTQYF. The CDR3 region has the DNA TGTGCCAGCTCACTGCATGCTAGCGGAGGTGGGACAGATACGCAGTATTTT.

The chain joins TRBV18 to TRBJ2-7; D is unresolved. V was shortened by 0 bases and J by 9 bases, with 18 bases between the two germline ends. Per germline, CDR1 KGHSH and CDR2 LQKENI. This CDR3 has 15 amino acids. This CDR3 reads CASSPPPALDVGQYF. The CDR3 region has the DNA TGTGCCAGCTCACCACCGCCGGCCCTTGATGTAGGGCAGTACTTC.

This clone was recorded once. The V call is TRBV9, the J call TRBJ1-6; weak D call: TRBD1 (6 bases). The CDR3 runs 14 residues. The V gene lost 4 bases and the J gene lost 10 bases, with 15 bases spanning the gap. Germline assignment: CDR1 SGDLS and CDR2 YYNGEE. This chain's CDR3 is CASSLRQEGSPLHF. The DNA of the CDR3 is TGTGCCAGCAGCCTAAGACAGGAGGGATCACCCCTCCACTTT.

The chain uses TRBV5-1 and TRBJ2-2; no clear D. Trimming removed 7 bases from V and 4 bases from J, with 11 bases in between. Germline V gene data show CDR1 as SGHRS and CDR2 as YFSETQ. CDR3 length: 13 amino acids. The CDR3 region is CASQQDLTGELFF. CDR3 nucleotides: TGCGCCAGCCAGCAGGATCTCACCGGGGAGCTGTTTTTT.

The rearrangement links TRBV6-5 to TRBJ1-2, with unresolved D. Germline values: CDR1 MNHEY, CDR2 SVGAGI. Trimming shortened V by 5 bases and J by 4 bases, and 17 bases separated the two germline ends. The CDR3 length is 15 residues. The CDR3 nucleotides are TGTGCCAGCAGTCCCCCCGCACCCGACCTCTATGGCTACACCTTC. Protein sequence: CASSPPAPDLYGYTF.

The count of this clone is one. This chain uses TRBV6-5 with TRBJ2-5, with a possible D match to TRBD1 (5 bases). This CDR3 has 13 amino acids. The V end lost 5 bases, the J end lost 2 bases, and 9 bases lay between the germline ends. Germline assignment: CDR1 MNHEY and CDR2 SVGAGI. CDR3 nucleotide sequence: TGTGCCAGCAGTCCCCCAGGGCAAGAGACCCAGTACTTC. Residues: CASSPPGQETQYF.

J is TRBJ1-2 and V is TRBV12-5; D is possibly TRBD1 (6 bases). The CDR3 spans 13 residues. Germline CDR1 reads LGHNT; CDR2 reads FRNRAP. Trimming removed 1 base from V and 6 bases from J, with 9 bases in between. CDR3 coding DNA: TGTGCTAGTGGTTTGGGCCAGGGGAATGGCTACACCTTC. It translates to CASGLGQGNGYTF.

The CDR3 loop is CASSPPPVAGVGYEQYF. CDR3 DNA sequence: TGCGCCAGCAGCCCGCCGCCCGTAGCGGGAGTCGGTTACGAGCAGTACTTC. The rearrangement uses TRBV5-1 and TRBJ2-7; 9 nucleotides align to TRBD2. CDR3 length: 17 amino acids. Germline-derived CDR1 and CDR2 are SGHRS and YFSETQ. J gave up 4 bases and V 4 bases, and 15 bases lay outside the gene matches.

The V gene is TRBV7-2, the J gene TRBJ1-1; D uncertain. From germline, CDR1 is SGHTA and CDR2 FQGNSA. This CDR3 contains 14 residues. V shed 0 bases and J shed 1 base, with 6 bases lying between them. The CDR3 sequence is CASSLARRNTEAFF. In DNA, the CDR3 is TGTGCCAGCAGCTTAGCGAGGCGGAACACTGAAGCTTTCTTT.

The V and J genes are TRBV5-5 and TRBJ2-1; a possible D gene is TRBD2 (5 bases). The germline V and J ends were trimmed by 0 bases and 2 bases, with 9 bases remaining between them. Germline-derived CDR1 and CDR2 are SGHKS and YYEKEE (reference sequence). This CDR3 is 15 amino acids long. The CDR3 coding sequence is TGTGCCAGCAGCTTGGATTGGAGGCCCTACAATGAGCAGTTCTTC. As protein: CASSLDWRPYNEQFF.

CDR3: CASSYGLDRVNTEAFF. In DNA, the CDR3 is TGTGCCAGCAGTTACGGTCTCGACAGGGTAAACACTGAAGCTTTCTTT. The chain joins TRBV6-5 to TRBJ1-1; 7 bases agree with TRBD1. CDR1 and CDR2 (germline): MNHEY, SVGAGI. The junction had 8 bases not matched to a gene; V was cut back by 2 bases and J by 2 bases. This CDR3 has 16 residues.

The chain is built from TRBV12-3 or TRBV12-4 and TRBJ2-5, with TRBD1 as a possible D gene (5 bases). V lost 7 bases and J lost 4, with 13 bases in between. The CDR3 length is 13 residues. This chain's CDR3 is CASTRTRLETQYF. CDR3 bases: TGTGCCAGCACCCGGACAAGACTAGAGACCCAGTACTTC.

The sample holds a few counts of this clone. This chain connects TRBV30 to TRBJ2-1; D might be TRBD1 or TRBD2, each matching 5 bases. V dropped 0 bases and J dropped 10 bases, with 10 bases sitting between them. The CDR3 spans 12 residues. Germline-derived CDR1 and CDR2 are GTSNPN and SVGIG (reference sequence). CDR3 protein: CAWSVGVEEQFF. The CDR3 coding sequence is TGTGCCTGGAGTGTGGGGGTGGAAGAGCAGTTCTTC.